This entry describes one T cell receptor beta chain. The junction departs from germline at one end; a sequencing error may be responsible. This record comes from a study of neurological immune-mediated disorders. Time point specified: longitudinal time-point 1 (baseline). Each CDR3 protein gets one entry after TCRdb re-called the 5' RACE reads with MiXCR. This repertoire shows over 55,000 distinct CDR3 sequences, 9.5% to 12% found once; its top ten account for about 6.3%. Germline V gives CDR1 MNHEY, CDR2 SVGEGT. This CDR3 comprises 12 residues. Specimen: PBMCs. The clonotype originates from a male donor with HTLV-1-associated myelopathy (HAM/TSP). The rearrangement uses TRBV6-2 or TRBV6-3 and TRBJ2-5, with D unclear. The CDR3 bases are TGTGTCAGCAGTTACTCGCGAGAGACCCAGTACTTC. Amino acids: CVSSYSRETQYF.